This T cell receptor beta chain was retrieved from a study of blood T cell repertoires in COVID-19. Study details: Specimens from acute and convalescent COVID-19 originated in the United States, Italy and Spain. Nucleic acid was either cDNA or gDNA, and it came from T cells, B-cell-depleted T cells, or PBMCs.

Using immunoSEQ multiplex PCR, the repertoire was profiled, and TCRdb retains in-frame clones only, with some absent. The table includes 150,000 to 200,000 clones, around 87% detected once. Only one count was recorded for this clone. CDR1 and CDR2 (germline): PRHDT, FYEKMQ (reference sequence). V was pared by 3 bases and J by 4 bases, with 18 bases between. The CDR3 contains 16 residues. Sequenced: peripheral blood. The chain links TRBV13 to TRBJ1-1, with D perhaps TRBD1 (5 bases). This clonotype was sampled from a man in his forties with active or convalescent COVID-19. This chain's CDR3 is CASSFLNRLQGTEAFF. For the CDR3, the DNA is TGTGCCAGCAGCTTCCTAAACCGACTTCAGGGCACTGAAGCTTTCTTT.